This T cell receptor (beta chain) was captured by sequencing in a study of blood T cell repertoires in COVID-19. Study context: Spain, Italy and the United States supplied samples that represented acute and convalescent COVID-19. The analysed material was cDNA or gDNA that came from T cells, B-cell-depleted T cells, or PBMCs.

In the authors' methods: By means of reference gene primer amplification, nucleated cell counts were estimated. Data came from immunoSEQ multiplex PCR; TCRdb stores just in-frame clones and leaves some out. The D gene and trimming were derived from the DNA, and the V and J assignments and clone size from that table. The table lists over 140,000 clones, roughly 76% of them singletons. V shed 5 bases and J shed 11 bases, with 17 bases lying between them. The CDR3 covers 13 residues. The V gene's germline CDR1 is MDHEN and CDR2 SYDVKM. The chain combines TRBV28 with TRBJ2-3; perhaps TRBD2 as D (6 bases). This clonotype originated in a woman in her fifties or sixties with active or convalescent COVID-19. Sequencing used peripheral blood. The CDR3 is CASSPEGALRQYF. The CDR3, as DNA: TGTGCCAGCAGTCCGGAGGGCGCCCTTAGGCAGTATTTT.